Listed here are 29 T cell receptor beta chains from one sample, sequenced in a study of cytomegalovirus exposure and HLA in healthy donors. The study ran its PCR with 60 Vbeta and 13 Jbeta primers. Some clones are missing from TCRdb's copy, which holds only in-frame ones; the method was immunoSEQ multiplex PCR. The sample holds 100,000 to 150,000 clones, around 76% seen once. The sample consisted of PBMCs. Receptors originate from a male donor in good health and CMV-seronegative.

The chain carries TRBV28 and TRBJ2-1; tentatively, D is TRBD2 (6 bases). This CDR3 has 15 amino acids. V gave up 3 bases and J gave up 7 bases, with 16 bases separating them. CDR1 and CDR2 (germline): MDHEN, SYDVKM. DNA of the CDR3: TGTGCCAGCAGTTTCCGGGCGGAGGCGGGGAATGAGCAGTTCTTC. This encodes CASSFRAEAGNEQFF.

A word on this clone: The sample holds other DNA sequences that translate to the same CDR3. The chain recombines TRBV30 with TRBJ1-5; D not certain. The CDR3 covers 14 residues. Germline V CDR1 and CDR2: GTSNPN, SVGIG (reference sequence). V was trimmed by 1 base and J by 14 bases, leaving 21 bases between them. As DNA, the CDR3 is TGTGCCTGGAGTGCGACGGGGTTGGGCACTCCAAAGCATTTT. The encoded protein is CAWSATGLGTPKHF.

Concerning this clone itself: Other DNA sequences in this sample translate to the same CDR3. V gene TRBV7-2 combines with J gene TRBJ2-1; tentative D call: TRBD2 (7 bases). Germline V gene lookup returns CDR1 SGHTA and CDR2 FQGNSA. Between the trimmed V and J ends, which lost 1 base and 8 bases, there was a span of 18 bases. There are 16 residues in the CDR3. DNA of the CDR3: TGTGCCAGCAGCTTAGTGGGGGCGGGAGAGGGCCATGAGCAGTTCTTC. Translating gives CASSLVGAGEGHEQFF.

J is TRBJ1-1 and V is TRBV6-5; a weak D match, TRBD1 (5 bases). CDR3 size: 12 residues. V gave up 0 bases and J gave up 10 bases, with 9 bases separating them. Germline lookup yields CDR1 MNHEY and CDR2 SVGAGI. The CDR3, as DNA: TGTGCCAGCAGTTACTCGGGGGGGGGAGCTTTCTTT. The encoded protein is CASSYSGGGAFF.

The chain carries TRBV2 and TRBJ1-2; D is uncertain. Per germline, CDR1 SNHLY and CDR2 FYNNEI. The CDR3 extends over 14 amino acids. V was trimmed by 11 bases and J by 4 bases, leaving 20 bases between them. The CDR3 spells CAGRDVGVSYGYTF. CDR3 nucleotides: TGTGCCGGGAGGGATGTAGGAGTATCCTATGGCTACACCTTC.

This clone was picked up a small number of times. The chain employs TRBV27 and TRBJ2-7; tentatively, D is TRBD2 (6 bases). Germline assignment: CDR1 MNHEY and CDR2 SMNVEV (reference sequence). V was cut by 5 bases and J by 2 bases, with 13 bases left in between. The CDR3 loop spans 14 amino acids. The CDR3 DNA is TGTGCCAGCAGTCTCGGGGGAACAACCTACGAGCAGTACTTC. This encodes CASSLGGTTYEQYF.

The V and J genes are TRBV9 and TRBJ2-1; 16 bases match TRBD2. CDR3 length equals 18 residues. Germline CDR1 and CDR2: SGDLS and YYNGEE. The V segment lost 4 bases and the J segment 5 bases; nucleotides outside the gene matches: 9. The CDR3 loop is CASSPGLAGGPRDNEQFF. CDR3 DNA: TGTGCCAGCAGCCCGGGACTAGCGGGAGGGCCCAGGGACAATGAGCAGTTCTTC.

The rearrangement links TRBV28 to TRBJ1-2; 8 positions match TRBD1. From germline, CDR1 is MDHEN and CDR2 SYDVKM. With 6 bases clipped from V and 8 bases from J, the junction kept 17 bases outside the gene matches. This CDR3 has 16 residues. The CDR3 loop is CASSGGGQGSEWGYTF. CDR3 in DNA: TGTGCCAGCAGCGGAGGTGGACAGGGTTCTGAGTGGGGCTACACCTTC.

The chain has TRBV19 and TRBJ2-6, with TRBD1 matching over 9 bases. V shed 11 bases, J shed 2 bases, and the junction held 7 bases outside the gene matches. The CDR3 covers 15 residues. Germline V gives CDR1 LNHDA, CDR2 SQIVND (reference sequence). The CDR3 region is CAGGTGNPGANVLTF. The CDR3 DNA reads TGTGCCGGAGGGACAGGGAACCCTGGGGCCAACGTCCTGACTTTC.

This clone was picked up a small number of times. The CDR3 spells CASSPPIMGMTGFYTGELFF. The CDR3 DNA follows: TGTGCCAGCAGTCCCCCCATTATGGGGATGACAGGGTTTTACACCGGGGAGCTGTTTTTT. The chain is built from TRBV27 and TRBJ2-2; the match to TRBD1 covers 7 bases. CDR1 and CDR2 from the germline V gene are MNHEY and SMNVEV (reference sequence). V shed 5 bases and J 3 bases; nucleotides not matched to a gene: 21. The CDR3 is 20 amino acids.

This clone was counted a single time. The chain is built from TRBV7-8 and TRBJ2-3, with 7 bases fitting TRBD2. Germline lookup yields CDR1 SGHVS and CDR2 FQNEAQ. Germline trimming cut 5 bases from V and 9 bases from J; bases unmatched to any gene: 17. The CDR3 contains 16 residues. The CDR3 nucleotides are TGTGCCAGCAGCCAATCCGGCGGGAGCGGGCTAGGCACGCAGTATTTT. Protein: CASSQSGGSGLGTQYF.

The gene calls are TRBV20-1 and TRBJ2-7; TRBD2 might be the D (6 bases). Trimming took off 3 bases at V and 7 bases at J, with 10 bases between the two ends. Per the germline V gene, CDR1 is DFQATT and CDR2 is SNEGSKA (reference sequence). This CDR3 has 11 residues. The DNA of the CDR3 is TGCAGTGCTAGTTTAGCGGTGGAGCAGTACTTC. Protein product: CSASLAVEQYF.

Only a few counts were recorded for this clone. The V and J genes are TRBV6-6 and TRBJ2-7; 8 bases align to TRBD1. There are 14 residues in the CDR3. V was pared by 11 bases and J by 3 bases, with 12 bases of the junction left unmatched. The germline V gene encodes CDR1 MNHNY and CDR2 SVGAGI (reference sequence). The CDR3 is CAARPRDRGYEQYF. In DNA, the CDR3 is TGTGCCGCTCGCCCCAGAGACAGGGGCTACGAGCAGTACTTC.

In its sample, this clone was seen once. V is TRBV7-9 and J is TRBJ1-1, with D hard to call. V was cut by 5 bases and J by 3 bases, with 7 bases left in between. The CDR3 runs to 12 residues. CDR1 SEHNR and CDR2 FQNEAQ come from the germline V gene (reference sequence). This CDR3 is CASSPQDTEAFF. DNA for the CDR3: TGTGCCAGCAGCCCACAAGACACTGAAGCTTTCTTT.

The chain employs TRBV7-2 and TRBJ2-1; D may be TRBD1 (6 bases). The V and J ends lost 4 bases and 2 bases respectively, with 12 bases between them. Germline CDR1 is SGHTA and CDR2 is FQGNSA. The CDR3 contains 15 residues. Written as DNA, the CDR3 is TGTGCCAGCAGCTCGGCCACAGGGACCTACAATGAGCAGTTCTTC. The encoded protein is CASSSATGTYNEQFF.

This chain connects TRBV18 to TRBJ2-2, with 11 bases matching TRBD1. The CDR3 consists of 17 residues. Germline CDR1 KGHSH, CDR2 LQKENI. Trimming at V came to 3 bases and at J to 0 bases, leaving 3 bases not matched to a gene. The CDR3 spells CASSPRDRGANTGELFF. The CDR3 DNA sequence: TGTGCCAGCTCACCTCGGGACAGGGGGGCGAACACCGGGGAGCTGTTTTTT.

CDR3 sequence (DNA): TGTGCCAGCAGAAAATCGGGACAGGTCTACGAGCAGTACTTC. Translation gives CASRKSGQVYEQYF. This sequence joins TRBV28 and TRBJ2-7, with 8 bases lining up with TRBD1. The V segment lost 6 bases and the J segment 3 bases; nucleotides outside the gene matches: 7. CDR3 size: 14 residues. Germline V gene sequence: CDR1 MDHEN, CDR2 SYDVKM.

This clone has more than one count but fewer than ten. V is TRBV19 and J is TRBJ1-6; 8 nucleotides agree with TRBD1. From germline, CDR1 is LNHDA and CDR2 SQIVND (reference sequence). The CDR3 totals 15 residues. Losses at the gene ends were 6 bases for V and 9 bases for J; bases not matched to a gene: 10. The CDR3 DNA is TGTGCCAGTAGCCAACAGGGGGAGCATCGTTCACCCCTCCACTTT. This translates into CASSQQGEHRSPLHF.

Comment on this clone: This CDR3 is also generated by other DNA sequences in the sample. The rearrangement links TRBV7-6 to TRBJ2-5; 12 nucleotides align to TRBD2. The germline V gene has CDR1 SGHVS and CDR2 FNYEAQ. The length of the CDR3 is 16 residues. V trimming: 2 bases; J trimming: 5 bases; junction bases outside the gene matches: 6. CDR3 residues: CASSLSSGGARETQYF. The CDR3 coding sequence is TGTGCCAGCAGCTTATCTAGCGGGGGGGCAAGGGAGACCCAGTACTTC.

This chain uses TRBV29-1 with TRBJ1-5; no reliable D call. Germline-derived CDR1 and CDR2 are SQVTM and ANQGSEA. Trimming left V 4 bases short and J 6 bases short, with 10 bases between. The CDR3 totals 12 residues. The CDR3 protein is CSVGTAGQPQHF. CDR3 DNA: TGCAGCGTTGGGACCGCGGGTCAGCCCCAGCATTTT.

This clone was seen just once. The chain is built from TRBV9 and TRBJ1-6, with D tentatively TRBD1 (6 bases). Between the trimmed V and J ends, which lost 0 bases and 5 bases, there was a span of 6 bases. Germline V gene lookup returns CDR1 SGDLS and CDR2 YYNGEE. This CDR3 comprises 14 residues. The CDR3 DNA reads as TGTGCCAGCAGCGTAGACAGGGATAATTCACCCCTCCACTTT. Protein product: CASSVDRDNSPLHF.

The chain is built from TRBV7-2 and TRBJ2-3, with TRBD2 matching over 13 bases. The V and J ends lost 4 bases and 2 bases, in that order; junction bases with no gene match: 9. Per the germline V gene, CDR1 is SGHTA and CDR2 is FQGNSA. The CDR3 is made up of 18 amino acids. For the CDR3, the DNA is TGTGCCAGCAGCTCATCCCGACTAGCGGGAGGTATCACAGATACGCAGTATTTT. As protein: CASSSSRLAGGITDTQYF.

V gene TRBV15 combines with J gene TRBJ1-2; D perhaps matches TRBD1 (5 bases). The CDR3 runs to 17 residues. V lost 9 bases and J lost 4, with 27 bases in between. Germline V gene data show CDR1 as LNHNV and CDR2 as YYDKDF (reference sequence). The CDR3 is CATKPGGFSPISYGYTF. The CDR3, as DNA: TGTGCCACAAAGCCGGGGGGTTTTTCCCCCATCAGCTATGGCTACACCTTC.

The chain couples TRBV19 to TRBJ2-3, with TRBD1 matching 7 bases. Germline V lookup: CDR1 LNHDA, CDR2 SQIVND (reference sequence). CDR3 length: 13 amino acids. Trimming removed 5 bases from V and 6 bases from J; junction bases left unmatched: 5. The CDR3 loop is CASSLTGVDTQYF. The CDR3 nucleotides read TGTGCCAGTAGTTTAACAGGGGTGGATACGCAGTATTTT.

Here the CDR3 DNA reads TGTGCCAGCAGCCTTGGACAGGGTAGCTATGGCTACACCTTC. Protein: CASSLGQGSYGYTF. V gene TRBV6-6 combines with J gene TRBJ1-2; TRBD1 agrees at 8 bases. Germline loops: CDR1 MNHNY, CDR2 SVGAGI (reference sequence). The ends lost 6 bases at V and 4 bases at J; junction bases unmatched: 7. The CDR3 contains 14 residues.

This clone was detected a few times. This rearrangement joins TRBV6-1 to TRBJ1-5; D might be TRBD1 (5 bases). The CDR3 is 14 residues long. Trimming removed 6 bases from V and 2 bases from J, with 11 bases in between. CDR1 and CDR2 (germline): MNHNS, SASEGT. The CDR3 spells CASRGRAGNQPQHF. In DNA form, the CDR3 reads TGTGCCAGCAGGGGCAGGGCGGGCAATCAGCCCCAGCATTTT.

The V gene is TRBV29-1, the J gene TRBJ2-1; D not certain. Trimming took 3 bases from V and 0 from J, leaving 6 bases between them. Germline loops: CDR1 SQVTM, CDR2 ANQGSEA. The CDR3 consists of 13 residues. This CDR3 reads CSVEISSYNEQFF. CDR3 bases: TGCAGCGTTGAGATTAGCTCCTACAATGAGCAGTTCTTC.

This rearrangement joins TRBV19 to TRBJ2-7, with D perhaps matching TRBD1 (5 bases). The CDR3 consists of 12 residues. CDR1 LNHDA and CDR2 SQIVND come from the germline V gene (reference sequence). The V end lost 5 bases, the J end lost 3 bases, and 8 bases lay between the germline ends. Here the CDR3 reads CASSPQGYEQYF. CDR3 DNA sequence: TGTGCCAGTAGTCCCCAGGGCTACGAGCAGTACTTC.

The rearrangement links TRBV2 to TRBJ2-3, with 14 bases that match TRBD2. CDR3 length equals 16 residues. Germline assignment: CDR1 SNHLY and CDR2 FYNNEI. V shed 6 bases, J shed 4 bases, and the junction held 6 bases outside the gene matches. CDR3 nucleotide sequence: TGTGCCAGCAGGATGACTAGCGGGGGGGTAGCAGATACGCAGTATTTT. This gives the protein CASRMTSGGVADTQYF.